Listed below are T cell receptor beta chains from one sample, sequenced in a study of early T cells in non-severe SARS-CoV-2 infection. TCRdb independently ran MiXCR on the 5' RACE reads; one entry per CDR3 protein. The sample consists of 55,000 to 70,000 distinct CDR3 sequences, 4.6% of them appearing once. Sequencing was performed on whole blood, taken at baseline. The receptors were gathered from an adult who was a healthcare worker with PCR-confirmed SARS-CoV-2 infection or an uninfected control (not recorded which). The donor label of this sample is uncertain. Each CDR3 is given with its conserved first and last residue. D genes are given only for firm matches. Expanded clones get a size class; other rows say once, few or many, or leave the size out.

>many|15|TRBV11-2|TRBD1|TRBJ1-6
CASSPPTGGQSPLHF
TGTGCCAGCAGCCCACCCACAGGGGGCCAATCACCCCTCCACTTT
>.|12|TRBV29-1|.|TRBJ2-2
CSVHMNTGELFF
TGCAGCGTACACATGAACACCGGGGAGCTGTTTTTT
>many|12|TRBV6-2/TRBV6-3|TRBD1|TRBJ2-1
CASGTGIGEQFF
TGTGCCAGCGGGACAGGGATTGGAGAGCAGTTCTTC
>many|17|TRBV4-1|.|TRBJ2-5
CASSPKGMAGDQETQYF
TGCGCCAGCAGCCCGAAAGGTATGGCAGGGGATCAGGAGACCCAGTACTTC
>few|15|TRBV7-9|TRBD2|TRBJ2-1
CASSLTSGPYNEQFF
TGTGCCAGCAGCCTGACTAGCGGCCCCTACAATGAGCAGTTCTTC
>.|12|TRBV13|.|TRBJ1-4
CASSLVRKKLFF
TGTGCCAGCAGCTTAGTAAGAAAAAAACTGTTTTTT
>.|17|TRBV6-6|TRBD1|TRBJ1-4
CASSYSTDRGTNEKLFF
TGTGCCAGCAGTTACTCCACTGACAGGGGCACTAATGAAAAACTGTTTTTT
>many|13|TRBV14|.|TRBJ2-5
CASSYFDSGLEYF
TGTGCCAGCAGCTACTTCGACAGCGGCTTGGAGTACTTC
>few|15|TRBV28|TRBD2|TRBJ2-4
CASSSSGGAENIQYF
TGTGCCAGCAGTTCTAGCGGGGGGGCCGAAAACATTCAGTACTTC
>many|13|TRBV7-2|.|TRBJ1-1
CASSWTPNTEAFF
TGTGCCAGCAGCTGGACACCGAACACTGAAGCTTTCTTT
>few|13|TRBV12-5|.|TRBJ2-1
CASGFPGAYEQFF
TGTGCTAGTGGTTTCCCGGGAGCGTATGAGCAGTTCTTC
>few|14|TRBV7-2|TRBD1|TRBJ1-2
CASSLSKGAGGYTF
TGTGCCAGCAGCTTATCGAAGGGGGCAGGAGGCTACACCTTC
>many|15|TRBV12-3/TRBV12-4|.|TRBJ1-6
CASSFEGAYNSPLHF
TGTGCCAGCAGTTTCGAAGGGGCCTATAATTCACCCCTCCACTTT
>.|15|TRBV6-1|.|TRBJ2-2
CASSELGGGPGELFF
TGTGCCAGCAGTGAATTGGGAGGGGGGCCCGGGGAGCTGTTTTTT
>.|20|TRBV5-1|TRBD2|TRBJ2-3
CASSLEQLRLAGYPTDTQYF
TGCGCCAGCAGCTTGGAACAACTGAGGCTAGCGGGGTATCCCACAGATACGCAGTATTTT
>many|12|TRBV10-3|.|TRBJ1-5
CAISDEDQPQHF
TGTGCCATCAGTGATGAGGATCAGCCCCAGCATTTT